Below, 21 T cell receptor beta chains from the same sample are listed, as sequenced in a study of blood T cell repertoires in COVID-19. This table comes from immunoSEQ multiplex PCR, and its TCRdb copy is limited to in-frame clones, with some not included. The data show roughly 100,000 clones, roughly 80% seen once. The specimen sequenced was peripheral blood. These receptors all come from an elderly man with active or convalescent COVID-19.

The V and J genes are TRBV11-1 and TRBJ2-2, with TRBD1 matching 9 bases. CDR1 and CDR2 (germline): SGHAT, FQDESV (reference sequence). The CDR3 covers 15 residues. V trimming: 6 bases; J trimming: 7 bases; junction bases outside the gene matches: 9. As DNA, the CDR3 is TGTGCCAGCAGACCGAGGACAGGGGACGGCGGGGAGCTGTTTTTT. Translated, it gives CASRPRTGDGGELFF.

The rearrangement joins TRBV27 to TRBJ2-6, with unresolved D. Germline values: CDR1 MNHEY, CDR2 SMNVEV (reference sequence). This CDR3 is built from 16 residues. The germline V and J ends were trimmed by 3 bases and 0 bases, with 9 bases remaining between them. The CDR3 DNA is TGTGCCAGCAGTTTGGCAGGAACCTCTGGGGCCAACGTCCTGACTTTC. Residues: CASSLAGTSGANVLTF.

The gene calls are TRBV6-5 and TRBJ1-5; D is uncertain. CDR1 and CDR2 (germline): MNHEY, SVGAGI. V was shortened by 2 bases and J by 4 bases, with 6 bases between the two germline ends. The length of the CDR3 is 13 residues. The CDR3 protein is CASSYRRNQPQHF. The CDR3 nucleotides read TGTGCCAGCAGTTACCGCCGGAATCAGCCCCAGCATTTT.

The gene calls are TRBV19 and TRBJ1-4; 7 bases align to TRBD1. Germline CDR1 is LNHDA and CDR2 is SQIVND (reference sequence). Unmatched junction bases numbered 11, after V lost 5 bases and J lost 5 bases. The CDR3 spans 16 residues. The chain's CDR3 is CASSAPRQGSNEKLFF. CDR3 coding DNA: TGTGCCAGTAGTGCTCCCCGACAGGGATCGAATGAAAAACTGTTTTTT.

The chain carries TRBV7-2 and TRBJ2-7, with TRBD1 matching over 8 bases. The junction had 0 bases not matched to a gene; V was cut back by 1 base and J by 1 base. The germline CDR1 and CDR2 sequences are SGHTA and FQGNSA. The CDR3 contains 14 residues. The CDR3 is CASSLGDRSYEQYF. The CDR3 DNA sequence: TGTGCCAGCAGCTTAGGGGACAGGTCCTACGAGCAGTACTTC.

The rearrangement links TRBV5-1 to TRBJ1-6, with 9 bases that match TRBD1. The germline V gene encodes CDR1 SGHRS and CDR2 YFSETQ. Trimming at V came to 0 bases and at J to 3 bases, leaving 7 bases not matched to a gene. This CDR3 comprises 18 residues. CDR3 protein: CASSLGTGVRDYNSPLHF. The CDR3 bases are TGCGCCAGCAGCTTGGGGACAGGGGTAAGGGACTATAATTCACCCCTCCACTTT.

The rearrangement links TRBV29-1 to TRBJ2-1; TRBD2 is a possible D gene (7 bases). Germline CDR1 and CDR2: SQVTM and ANQGSEA. The V end was cut by 7 bases, the J end by 8 bases, with 15 bases between. The CDR3 loop spans 12 amino acids. CDR3 protein: CSASRGAYEQFF. DNA of the CDR3: TGCAGCGCCAGTCGGGGGGCCTATGAGCAGTTCTTC.

CDR3 amino acids: CASSSSLQGVSNTGELFF. Here the CDR3 DNA reads TGTGCCAGCAGCTCCTCTTTACAGGGGGTTTCGAACACCGGGGAGCTGTTTTTT. The chain has TRBV5-4 and TRBJ2-2; 8 bases match TRBD1. J lost 0 bases, V lost 3 bases, and 10 bases had no gene match. The germline CDR1 and CDR2 sequences are SGHNT and YYREEE (reference sequence). CDR3 length: 18 residues.

CDR3 amino acids: CASSHEGATSGFSSYNEQFF. DNA for the CDR3: TGCGCCAGCAGCCACGAAGGGGCTACTAGCGGATTTAGCTCCTACAATGAGCAGTTCTTC. The chain couples TRBV4-1 to TRBJ2-1; TRBD2 matches at 8 bases. The CDR3 covers 20 residues. Germline V CDR1 and CDR2: MGHRA, YSYEKL. After removal of 3 bases from V and 0 bases from J, the junction contained 16 bases not matched to a gene.

The chain joins TRBV11-2 to TRBJ2-5; D might be TRBD1 (6 bases). The CDR3 totals 13 residues. The V gene's germline CDR1 is SGHAT and CDR2 FQNNGV. Trimming took 5 bases from V and 1 from J, leaving 8 bases between them. DNA for the CDR3: TGTGCCAGCAGCAGGGGGATCCAAGAGACCCAGTACTTC. Residues: CASSRGIQETQYF.

This clone was detected once. The chain links TRBV18 to TRBJ1-1, with 7 bases identical to TRBD1. V shed 6 bases and J 3 bases; nucleotides not matched to a gene: 7. CDR1 and CDR2 from the germline V gene are KGHSH and LQKENI. The CDR3 loop spans 14 amino acids. The CDR3 nucleotides read TGTGCCAGCTCCGTGACAGGGCCTGACACTGAAGCTTTCTTT. It encodes CASSVTGPDTEAFF.

This clone was detected only once. This sequence joins TRBV18 and TRBJ2-3, with 10 nucleotides matching TRBD2. Per the germline V gene, CDR1 is KGHSH and CDR2 is LQKENI. CDR3 length: 19 residues. Losses at the gene ends were 0 bases for V and 5 bases for J; bases not matched to a gene: 14. Here the CDR3 DNA reads TGTGCCAGCTCACCACCGTCGGAGGAGCGGGGGGGCCTGGGAGATACGCAGTATTTT. Its protein product is CASSPPSEERGGLGDTQYF.

The V and J genes are TRBV28 and TRBJ1-4; the D is unclear. The CDR3 extends over 11 amino acids. Trimming took off 4 bases at V and 5 bases at J, with 2 bases between the two ends. Germline values: CDR1 MDHEN, CDR2 SYDVKM. CDR3 sequence (DNA): TGTGCCAGCAGTTCGAATGAAAAACTGTTTTTT. Translating it yields CASSSNEKLFF.

This clone appeared once. V is TRBV28 and J is TRBJ1-4; TRBD1 aligns across 11 bases. Germline CDR1 reads MDHEN; CDR2 reads SYDVKM. The trim removed 5 bases at V and 5 bases at J, leaving 13 bases unmatched. This CDR3 has 18 residues. The CDR3 nucleotides are TGTGCCAGCAGTAGTTCGAGGACTAGGACAGGGGGCAATGAAAAACTGTTTTTT. Translated: CASSSSRTRTGGNEKLFF.

The rearrangement uses TRBV11-2 and TRBJ1-2; 9 nucleotides match TRBD1. The ends lost 5 bases at V and 7 bases at J; junction bases unmatched: 8. Germline CDR1 is SGHAT and CDR2 is FQNNGV. CDR3 length: 14 residues. CDR3 loop: CASSPTGGIGGYTF. In DNA form, the CDR3 reads TGTGCCAGCAGCCCGACAGGGGGAATTGGTGGCTACACCTTC.

The chain combines TRBV29-1 with TRBJ1-3, with D perhaps matching TRBD1 (6 bases). Germline CDR1 reads SQVTM; CDR2 reads ANQGSEA. The CDR3 runs 13 residues. Trimming cost V 5 bases and J 7 bases, with 15 bases left between them. CDR3 residues: CSVPQGLGNTIYF. CDR3 bases: TGCAGCGTTCCCCAGGGGTTGGGGAACACCATATATTTT.

The chain couples TRBV12-3 or TRBV12-4 to TRBJ1-2; D gene uncertain. Trimming left V 4 bases short and J 5 bases short, with 11 bases between. CDR3 size: 13 residues. In nucleotides, the CDR3 is TGTGCCAGCAGTTACCAAGTGCGGTATGGCTACACCTTC. Its translation: CASSYQVRYGYTF.

The rearrangement links TRBV7-2 to TRBJ1-1; D is unclear. The CDR3 is 15 residues long. Trimming stripped 2 bases from V and 1 base from J, with 11 bases between. Germline CDR1 and CDR2: SGHTA and FQGNSA. The CDR3 DNA reads as TGTGCCAGCAGCTTAAACCCCTGGCCGAACACTGAAGCTTTCTTT. It codes for CASSLNPWPNTEAFF.

The V gene is TRBV7-8, the J gene TRBJ1-4; D may be TRBD1 (5 bases). This CDR3 comprises 15 residues. With 5 bases removed from V and 1 base from J, the gap between germline ends came to 11 bases. Germline V gives CDR1 SGHVS, CDR2 FQNEAQ. In DNA, the CDR3 is TGTGCCAGCAGCCCCCGGGGGGGAACTAATGAAAAACTGTTTTTT. Its protein product is CASSPRGGTNEKLFF.

CDR3 coding DNA: TGTGCCAGCAGCCCGGTAGGAGGAGATACGCAGTATTTT. This translates into CASSPVGGDTQYF. The rearrangement joins TRBV5-6 to TRBJ2-3; D might be TRBD2 (5 bases). V lost 4 bases, J lost 5 bases, and 11 bases lay in between. Germline loops: CDR1 SGHDT, CDR2 YYEEEE. This CDR3 contains 13 residues. Full variable domain (remainder filled in from reference TRBV5-6 and TRBJ2-3): DAGVTQSPTHLIKTRGQQVTLRCSPKSGHDTVSWYQQALGQGPQFIFQYYEEEERQRGNFPDRFSGHQFPNYSSELNVNALLLGDSALYLCASSPVGGDTQYFGPGTRLTVL.

The chain carries TRBV29-1 and TRBJ2-5, with D possibly being TRBD1 (5 bases). Trimming stripped 3 bases from V and 2 bases from J, with 10 bases between. Germline loops: CDR1 SQVTM, CDR2 ANQGSEA. The CDR3 sequence is 13 residues long. The CDR3 DNA reads TGCAGCGTTGAGGGGCAGAGGCAAGAGACCCAGTACTTC. This gives the protein CSVEGQRQETQYF. The variable domain in full, with the rest retrieved from reference TRBV29-1 and TRBJ2-5, is SAVISQKPSRDICQRGTSLTIQCQVDSQVTMMFWYRQQPGQSLTLIATANQGSEATYESGFVIDKFPISRPNLTFSTLTVSNMSPEDSSIYLCSVEGQRQETQYFGPGTRLLVL.